Sequencing of this T cell receptor (beta chain) was carried out in a study of T-cell reconstitution after alpha-beta-depleted transplantation in children. TCRbeta library construction was performed incorporating unique molecular identifiers. TCRdb analysed the PCR reads with MiXCR anew, one entry per CDR3 protein. The sample includes around 600,000 distinct CDR3 sequences, roughly a tenth of them seen just once. Germline V gene data show CDR1 as MDHEN and CDR2 as SYDVKM. The junction had 10 bases not matched to a gene; V was cut back by 10 bases and J by 4 bases. The CDR3 covers 14 residues. This clonotype was observed a handful of times.

J is TRBJ1-1 and V is TRBV28; TRBD1 aligns across 9 bases. The TCR originated in a human donor who donated a stem cell graft to a child with acute myeloid leukemia. The sequencing here drew on PBMCs from the stem cell graft donor, taken from the stem cell graft. CDR3 in DNA: TGTGCCAATACGACAGGGGGAGGAATCACTGAAGCTTTCTTT. Encoded protein: CANTTGGGITEAFF.